The 8 T cell receptor beta chains given below trace back to one sample, sequenced in a study of blood T cell repertoires in COVID-19 (dated by TCRdb to 2020 to 2022). Receptor amplification or capture employed the immunoSEQ multiplex PCR assay. TCRdb obtained this table from immuneACCESS and retained in-frame rearrangements with V and J assigned. These tables miss some clones; where compared with another copy, unresolved V genes account for less than half of the shortfall, and the remainder is unexplained. For this sample the table gives roughly 80,000 clones, of which around 81% were detected only once. The ten biggest clones cover about 40% of the sample. Specimen: peripheral blood. Source of these receptors: a man older than 75 with acute or convalescent COVID-19.

V usage is TRBV5-1 and J usage is TRBJ1-3; 7 bases fit TRBD1. J lost 1 base, V lost 0 bases, and 7 bases had no gene match. Germline V gene sequence: CDR1 SGHRS, CDR2 YFSETQ. The CDR3 has 17 amino acids. The CDR3 reads CASSLEWAGGSGNTIYF. In DNA, the CDR3 is TGCGCCAGCAGCTTGGAGTGGGCAGGGGGGTCTGGAAACACCATATATTTT.

The chain uses TRBV5-1 and TRBJ1-2, with TRBD1 identical over 10 bases. The germline gives CDR1 SGHRS, CDR2 YFSETQ. This CDR3 region has 15 residues. The trim removed 0 bases at V and 5 bases at J, leaving 4 bases unmatched. CDR3 sequence: CASSLEGTGAYGYTF. CDR3 bases: TGCGCCAGCAGCTTGGAGGGGACAGGGGCATATGGCTACACCTTC.

The chain couples TRBV6-2 or TRBV6-3 to TRBJ1-1, with TRBD1 matching 7 bases. The V segment lost 5 bases and the J segment 1 base; nucleotides outside the gene matches: 10. CDR1 and CDR2 (germline): MNHEY, SVGEGT. The CDR3 runs 16 residues. CDR3 bases: TGTGCCAGCAGTCAAAGGGACAGCATCTCGAACACTGAAGCTTTCTTT. This codes for CASSQRDSISNTEAFF.

The chain employs TRBV2 and TRBJ2-1; 9 bases are a match to TRBD2. In germline, CDR1 is SNHLY, CDR2 FYNNEI. Germline trimming cut 6 bases from V and 2 bases from J; bases unmatched to any gene: 5. The CDR3 totals 15 residues. The CDR3: CASRLAGEAYNEQFF. The CDR3 DNA follows: TGTGCCAGCAGGTTAGCGGGAGAAGCCTACAATGAGCAGTTCTTC.

This clone came up a few times. V and J are TRBV7-8 and TRBJ1-1; D remains ambiguous. The CDR3 runs 16 residues. The V end lost 5 bases, the J end lost 1 base, and 17 bases lay between the germline ends. CDR1 is SGHVS and CDR2 is FQNEAQ in the germline V gene. DNA of the CDR3: TGTGCCAGCAGCCCGAGGGCCCTAAAGACGAACACTGAAGCTTTCTTT. Amino acids: CASSPRALKTNTEAFF. The variable domain in full, completed from reference TRBV7-8 and TRBJ1-1, reads GAGVSQSPRYKVAKRGQDVALRCDPISGHVSLFWYQQALGQGPEFLTYFQNEAQLDKSGLPSDRFFAERPEGSVSTLKIQRTQQEDSAVYLCASSPRALKTNTEAFFGQGTRLTVV.

The chain is built from TRBV5-4 and TRBJ2-7; tentative D call: TRBD2 (6 bases). The CDR3 runs 15 residues. Germline V gene lookup returns CDR1 SGHNT and CDR2 YYREEE (reference sequence). V lost 5 bases and J lost 0, with 15 bases in between. In nucleotides, the CDR3 is TGTGCCAGCAGGCGCGGGGAACGCAGCTCCTACGAGCAGTACTTC. The encoded protein is CASRRGERSSYEQYF.

The V gene is TRBV6-1, the J gene TRBJ1-1, with D tentatively TRBD1 (5 bases). CDR3 length: 13 amino acids. The V gene's germline CDR1 is MNHNS and CDR2 SASEGT. V was cut by 5 bases and J by 1 base, with 8 bases left in between. The CDR3 loop is CASSSTANTEAFF. The DNA for the CDR3 is TGTGCCAGCAGTTCGACAGCGAACACTGAAGCTTTCTTT.

This sequence joins TRBV27 and TRBJ1-5; possible D gene TRBD1, 6 bases. CDR3 length: 13 amino acids. Trimming took off 10 bases at V and 5 bases at J, with 15 bases between the two ends. Germline V gene lookup returns CDR1 MNHEY and CDR2 SMNVEV (reference sequence). The CDR3 DNA is TGTGCCACCCGGGACAACATCTATCAGCCCCAGCATTTT. As protein: CATRDNIYQPQHF.